This is a list of T cell receptor beta chains from one sample in a study of blood T cells in healthy people across ages. Via MiXCR, TCRdb re-called the 5' RACE reads, giving one row per CDR3 protein. The repertoire holds 1.8 million or so distinct CDR3 sequences, with about 39% as singletons. The sample taken for sequencing was blood. These TCRs come from a human donor in good health. Both conserved end residues are part of each CDR3. The order of the fields is D gene, J gene, clone size, V gene, CDR3 DNA, CDR3 protein. The D gene is left open where the match is weak. A clone size is listed for some rows: how often the clone was seen (once, few, many), or a class if it is expanded.

d_gene: TRBD1
j_gene: TRBJ2-7
abundance: -
v_gene: TRBV4-1
CDR3nt: TGCGCCAGCAGCCAAATCGGTACGGACAGGGGGGTTGAGCAGTACTTC
CDR3aa: CASSQIGTDRGVEQYF

d_gene: TRBD1
j_gene: TRBJ2-5
abundance: -
v_gene: TRBV5-1
CDR3nt: TGCGCCAGCAGCCCCGGGGACAGAGGGGAGACCCAGTACTTC
CDR3aa: CASSPGDRGETQYF

d_gene: -
j_gene: TRBJ2-3
abundance: -
v_gene: TRBV15
CDR3nt: TGTGCCACCAGCACAACTAGGACCCTCACAGATACGCAGTATTTT
CDR3aa: CATSTTRTLTDTQYF

d_gene: -
j_gene: TRBJ2-3
abundance: -
v_gene: TRBV28
CDR3nt: TGTGCCAGCACCTTATCAAGGTGGGGCGGGGAGGACACAGATACGCAGTATTTT
CDR3aa: CASTLSRWGGEDTDTQYF

d_gene: -
j_gene: TRBJ1-1
abundance: -
v_gene: TRBV7-2
CDR3nt: TGTGCCAGCAGCTTAGAGGGGGGTGGCCCGCTCGAAGCTTTCTTT
CDR3aa: CASSLEGGGPLEAFF

d_gene: -
j_gene: TRBJ2-3
abundance: -
v_gene: TRBV4-1
CDR3nt: TGCGCCAGCAGCCAAGCTGGACAGCCAGATACGCAGTATTTT
CDR3aa: CASSQAGQPDTQYF

d_gene: -
j_gene: TRBJ1-2
abundance: once
v_gene: TRBV7-2
CDR3nt: TGTGCCAGCAGCCGGATGCGGTGGGATGGCTACACCTTC
CDR3aa: CASSRMRWDGYTF

d_gene: -
j_gene: TRBJ2-1
abundance: -
v_gene: TRBV7-2
CDR3nt: TGTGCCAGCAGCTTAGCTCCGGGACCGCCGGGCTCCTACAATGAGCAGTTCTTC
CDR3aa: CASSLAPGPPGSYNEQFF

d_gene: -
j_gene: TRBJ1-5
abundance: -
v_gene: TRBV20-1
CDR3nt: TGCAGTGCTAGGTTTTCTCCTAATCAGCCCCAGCATTTT
CDR3aa: CSARFSPNQPQHF

d_gene: -
j_gene: TRBJ1-1
abundance: few
v_gene: TRBV29-1
CDR3nt: TGCAGCGTTTACGGGGGAATGCGAAGGGACACTGAAGCTTTCTTT
CDR3aa: CSVYGGMRRDTEAFF

d_gene: -
j_gene: TRBJ1-2
abundance: -
v_gene: TRBV5-1
CDR3nt: TGCGCCAGCAGGGGAAACACCTTAAACTATGGCTACACCTTC
CDR3aa: CASRGNTLNYGYTF

d_gene: -
j_gene: TRBJ2-4
abundance: -
v_gene: TRBV20-1
CDR3nt: TGCAGTGCTAGGCGGGACTCGGACAAAAACATTCAGTACTTC
CDR3aa: CSARRDSDKNIQYF

d_gene: TRBD1
j_gene: TRBJ1-1
abundance: few
v_gene: TRBV9
CDR3nt: TGTGCCAGCAGCACGGGACAGGGGCAAAACACTGAAGCTTTCTTT
CDR3aa: CASSTGQGQNTEAFF

d_gene: TRBD2
j_gene: TRBJ2-7
abundance: few
v_gene: TRBV10-3
CDR3nt: TGTGCCATCAGTGTACTAGCGGGGGTAAGCGAGCAGTACTTC
CDR3aa: CAISVLAGVSEQYF

d_gene: TRBD2
j_gene: TRBJ2-1
abundance: few
v_gene: TRBV20-1
CDR3nt: TGCAGTGCTAGTTTGTCTAGCGGGGGTAGTCGGGAGCAGTTCTTC
CDR3aa: CSASLSSGGSREQFF

d_gene: -
j_gene: TRBJ2-5
abundance: -
v_gene: TRBV5-1
CDR3nt: TGCGCCAGCAGCCACCCTGGGAGGGGGGAGACCCAGTACTTC
CDR3aa: CASSHPGRGETQYF